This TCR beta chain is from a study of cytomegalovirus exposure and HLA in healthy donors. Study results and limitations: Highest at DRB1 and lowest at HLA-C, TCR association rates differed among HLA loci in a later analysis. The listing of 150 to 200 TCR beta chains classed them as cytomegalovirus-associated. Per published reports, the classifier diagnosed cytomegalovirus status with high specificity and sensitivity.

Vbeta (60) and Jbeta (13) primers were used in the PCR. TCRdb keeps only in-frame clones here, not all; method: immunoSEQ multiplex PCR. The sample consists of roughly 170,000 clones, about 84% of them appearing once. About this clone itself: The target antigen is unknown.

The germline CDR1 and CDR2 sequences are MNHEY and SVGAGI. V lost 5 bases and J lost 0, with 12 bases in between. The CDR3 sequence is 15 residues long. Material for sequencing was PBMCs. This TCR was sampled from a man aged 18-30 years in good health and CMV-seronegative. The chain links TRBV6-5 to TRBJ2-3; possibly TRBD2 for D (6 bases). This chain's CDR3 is CASSHPGDSTDTQYF. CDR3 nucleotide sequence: TGTGCCAGCAGTCATCCGGGAGACAGCACAGATACGCAGTATTTT.